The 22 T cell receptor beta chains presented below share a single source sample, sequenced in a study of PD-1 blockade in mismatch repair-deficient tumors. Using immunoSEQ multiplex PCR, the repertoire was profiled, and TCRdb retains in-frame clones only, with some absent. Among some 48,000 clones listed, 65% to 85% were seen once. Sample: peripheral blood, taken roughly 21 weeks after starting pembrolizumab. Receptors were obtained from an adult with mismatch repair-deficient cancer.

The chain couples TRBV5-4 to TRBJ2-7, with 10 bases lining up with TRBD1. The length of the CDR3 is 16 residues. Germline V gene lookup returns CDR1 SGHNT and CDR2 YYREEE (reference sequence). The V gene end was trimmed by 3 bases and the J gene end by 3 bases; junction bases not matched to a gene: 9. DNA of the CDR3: TGTGCCAGCAGCTCGGGGGACAGGGGAGGTCTCTACGAGCAGTACTTC. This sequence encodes CASSSGDRGGLYEQYF.

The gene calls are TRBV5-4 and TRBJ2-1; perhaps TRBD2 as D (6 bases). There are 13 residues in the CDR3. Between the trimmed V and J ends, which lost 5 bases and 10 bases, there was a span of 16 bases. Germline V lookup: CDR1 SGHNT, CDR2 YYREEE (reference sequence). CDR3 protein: CASSLEGPREQFF. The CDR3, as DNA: TGTGCCAGCAGTCTGGAGGGGCCTCGGGAGCAGTTCTTC.

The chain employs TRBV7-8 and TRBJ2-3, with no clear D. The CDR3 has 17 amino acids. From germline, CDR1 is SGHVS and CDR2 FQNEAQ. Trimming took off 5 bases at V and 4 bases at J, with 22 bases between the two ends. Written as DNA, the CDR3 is TGTGCCAGCAGCCTCGTCAACGGCATGGGAACCGCAGATACGCAGTATTTT. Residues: CASSLVNGMGTADTQYF. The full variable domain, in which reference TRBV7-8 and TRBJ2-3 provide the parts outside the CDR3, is GAGVSQSPRYKVAKRGQDVALRCDPISGHVSLFWYQQALGQGPEFLTYFQNEAQLDKSGLPSDRFFAERPEGSVSTLKIQRTQQEDSAVYLCASSLVNGMGTADTQYFGPGTRLTVL.

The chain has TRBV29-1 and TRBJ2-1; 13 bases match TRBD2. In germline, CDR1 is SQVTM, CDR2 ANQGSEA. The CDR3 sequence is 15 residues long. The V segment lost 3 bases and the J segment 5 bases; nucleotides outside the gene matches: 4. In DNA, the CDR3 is TGCAGCGTTGAGACTAGCGGGAGGATGGACAATGAGCAGTTCTTC. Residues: CSVETSGRMDNEQFF.

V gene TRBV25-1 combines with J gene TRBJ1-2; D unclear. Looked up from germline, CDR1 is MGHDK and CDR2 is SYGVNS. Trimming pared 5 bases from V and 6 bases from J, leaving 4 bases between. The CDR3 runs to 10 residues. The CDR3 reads CASSRDGYTF. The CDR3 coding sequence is TGTGCCAGCAGTAGGGATGGCTACACCTTC.

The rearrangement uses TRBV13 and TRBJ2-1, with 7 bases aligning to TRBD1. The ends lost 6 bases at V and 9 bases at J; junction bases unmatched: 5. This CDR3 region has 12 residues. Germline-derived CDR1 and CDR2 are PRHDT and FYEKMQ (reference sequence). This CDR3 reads CASRNRGAEQFF. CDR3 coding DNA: TGTGCCAGCAGAAACAGGGGCGCTGAGCAGTTCTTC.

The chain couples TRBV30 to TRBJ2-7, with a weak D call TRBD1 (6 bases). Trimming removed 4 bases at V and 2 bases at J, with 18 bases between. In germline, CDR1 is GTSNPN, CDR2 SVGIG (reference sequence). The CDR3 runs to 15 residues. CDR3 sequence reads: CAWTHPQGNPYEQYF. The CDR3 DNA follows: TGTGCCTGGACCCACCCGCAGGGGAACCCCTACGAGCAGTACTTC.

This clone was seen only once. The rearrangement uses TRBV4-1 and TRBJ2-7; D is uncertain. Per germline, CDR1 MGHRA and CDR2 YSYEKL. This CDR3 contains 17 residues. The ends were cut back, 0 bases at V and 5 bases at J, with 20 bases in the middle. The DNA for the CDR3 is TGCGCCAGCAGCCAAGATCCCCTCAATACGTTCCTTAACGAGCAGTACTTC. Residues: CASSQDPLNTFLNEQYF.

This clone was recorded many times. DNA for the CDR3: TGTGCCAGCAGTGATCACCGGACCACTCGAAACTATGGCTACACCTTC. Translating gives CASSDHRTTRNYGYTF. The rearrangement links TRBV25-1 to TRBJ1-2; D remains unclear. Trimming left V 3 bases short and J 2 bases short, with 16 bases between. Germline V gene data show CDR1 as MGHDK and CDR2 as SYGVNS. The CDR3 length is 16 residues.

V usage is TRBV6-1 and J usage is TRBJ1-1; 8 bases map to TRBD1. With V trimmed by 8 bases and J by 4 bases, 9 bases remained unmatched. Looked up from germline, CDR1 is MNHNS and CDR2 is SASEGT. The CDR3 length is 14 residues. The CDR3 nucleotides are TGTGCCAGCGCAGACAGGGGAGAGGGCACTGAAGCTTTCTTT. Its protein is CASADRGEGTEAFF.

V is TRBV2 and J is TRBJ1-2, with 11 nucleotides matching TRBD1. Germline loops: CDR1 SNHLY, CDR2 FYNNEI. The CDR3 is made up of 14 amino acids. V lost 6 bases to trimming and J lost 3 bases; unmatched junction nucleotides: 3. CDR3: CASSGQGADYGYTF. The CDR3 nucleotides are TGTGCCAGCAGCGGACAGGGGGCGGACTATGGCTACACCTTC.

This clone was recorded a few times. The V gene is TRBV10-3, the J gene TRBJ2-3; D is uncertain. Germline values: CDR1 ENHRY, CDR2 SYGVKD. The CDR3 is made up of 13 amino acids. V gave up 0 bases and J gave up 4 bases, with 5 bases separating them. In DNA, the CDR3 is TGTGCCATCAGTGAGTCGTTGGCAGATACGCAGTATTTT. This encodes CAISESLADTQYF.

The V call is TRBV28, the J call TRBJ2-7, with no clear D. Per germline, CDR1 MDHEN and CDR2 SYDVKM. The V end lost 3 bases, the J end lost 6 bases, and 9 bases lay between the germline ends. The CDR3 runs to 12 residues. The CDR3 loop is CASSFLAPEQYF. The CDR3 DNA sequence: TGTGCCAGCAGTTTTTTGGCACCCGAGCAGTACTTC.

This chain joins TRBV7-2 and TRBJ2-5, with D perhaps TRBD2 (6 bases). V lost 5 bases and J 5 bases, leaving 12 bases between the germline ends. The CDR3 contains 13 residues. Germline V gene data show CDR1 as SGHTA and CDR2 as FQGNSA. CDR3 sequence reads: CASSLGGLETQYF. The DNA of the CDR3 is TGTGCCAGCAGCCTTGGAGGGTTGGAGACCCAGTACTTC.

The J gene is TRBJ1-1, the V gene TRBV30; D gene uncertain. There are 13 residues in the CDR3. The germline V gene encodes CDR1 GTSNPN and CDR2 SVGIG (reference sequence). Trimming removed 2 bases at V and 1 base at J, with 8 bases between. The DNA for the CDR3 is TGTGCCTGGAGTAAAACACCGAACACTGAAGCTTTCTTT. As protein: CAWSKTPNTEAFF.

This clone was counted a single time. CDR3 coding DNA: TGTGCCAGCAGCGCGGGACAGAGCTCTGGAAACACCATATATTTT. Residues: CASSAGQSSGNTIYF. The chain has TRBV5-4 and TRBJ1-3; 7 positions agree with TRBD1. The CDR3 is 15 residues long. The germline V gene encodes CDR1 SGHNT and CDR2 YYREEE (reference sequence). The junction had 4 bases not matched to a gene; V was cut back by 4 bases and J by 0 bases. The variable domain in full, completed from reference TRBV5-4 and TRBJ1-3, reads ETGVTQSPTHLIKTRGQQVTLRCSSQSGHNTVSWYQQALGQGPQFIFQYYREEENGRGNFPPRFSGLQFPNYSSELNVNALELDDSALYLCASSAGQSSGNTIYFGEGSWLTVV.

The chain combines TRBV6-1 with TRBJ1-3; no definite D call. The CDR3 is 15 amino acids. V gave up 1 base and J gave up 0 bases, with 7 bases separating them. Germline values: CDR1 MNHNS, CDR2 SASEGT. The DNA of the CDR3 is TGTGCCAGCAGTGAAGGGATTTACTCTGGAAACACCATATATTTT. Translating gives CASSEGIYSGNTIYF.

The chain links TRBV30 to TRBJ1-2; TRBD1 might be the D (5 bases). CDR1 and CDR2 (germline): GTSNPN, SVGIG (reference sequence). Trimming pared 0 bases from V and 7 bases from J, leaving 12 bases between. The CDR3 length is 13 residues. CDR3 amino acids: CAWSVARAGGYTF. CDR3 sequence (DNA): TGTGCCTGGAGTGTAGCCAGGGCGGGTGGCTACACCTTC.

For the CDR3, the DNA is TGTGCCAGCAGCCCGGGACAATTTTCCTACGAGCAGTACTTC. It codes for CASSPGQFSYEQYF. J is TRBJ2-7 and V is TRBV7-9, with D possibly TRBD1 on 6 matching bases. CDR1 SEHNR and CDR2 FQNEAQ come from the germline V gene (reference sequence). Trimming pared 5 bases from V and 1 base from J, leaving 12 bases between. The CDR3 runs to 14 residues.

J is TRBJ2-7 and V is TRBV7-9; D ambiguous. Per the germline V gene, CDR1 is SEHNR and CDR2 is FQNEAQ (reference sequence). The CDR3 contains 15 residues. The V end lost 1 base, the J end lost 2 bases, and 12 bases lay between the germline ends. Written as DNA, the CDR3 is TGTGCCAGCAGCTTAGTATCCGGCAAAACCTACGAGCAGTACTTC. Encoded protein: CASSLVSGKTYEQYF.

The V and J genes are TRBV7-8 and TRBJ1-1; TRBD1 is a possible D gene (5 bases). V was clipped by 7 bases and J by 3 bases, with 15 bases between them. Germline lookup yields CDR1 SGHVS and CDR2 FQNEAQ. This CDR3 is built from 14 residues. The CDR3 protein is CASNFDGRDTEAFF. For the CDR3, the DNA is TGTGCCAGCAATTTCGACGGCAGGGACACTGAAGCTTTCTTT.

Here the CDR3 reads CASSLDGTDTQYF. CDR3 sequence (DNA): TGTGCCAGCAGCTTAGATGGGACAGATACGCAGTATTTT. The chain couples TRBV11-3 to TRBJ2-3; D uncertain. Germline CDR1 SGHNT, CDR2 YENEEA. The V end lost 0 bases, the J end lost 3 bases, and 4 bases lay between the germline ends. This CDR3 has 13 amino acids. The full variable domain, rest sourced from reference TRBV11-3 and TRBJ2-3, is EAGVVQSPRYKIIEKKQPVAFWCNPISGHNTLYWYLQNLGQGPELLIRYENEEAVDDSQLPKDRFSAERLKGVDSTLKIQPAELGDSAVYLCASSLDGTDTQYFGPGTRLTVL.